Shown below are 23 T cell receptor beta chains from a single sample sequenced in a study of cytomegalovirus exposure and HLA in healthy donors. 60 Vbeta and 13 Jbeta primers were used in PCR. Only in-frame clones appear in the TCRdb table, and some are missing; sequencing was by immunoSEQ multiplex PCR. The table records approximately 130,000 clones, 60% to 80% of them present only once. The sequencing input was PBMCs. The receptors come from a man aged 45 to 65 in good health and CMV-seronegative.

The V and J genes are TRBV7-2 and TRBJ2-1; D gene unclear. V lost 4 bases and J 4 bases, leaving 8 bases between the germline ends. The length of the CDR3 is 13 residues. Germline V CDR1 and CDR2: SGHTA, FQGNSA. Written as DNA, the CDR3 is TGTGCCAGCAGCTCCTCTTTATACAATGAGCAGTTCTTC. Amino acid sequence: CASSSSLYNEQFF.

V gene TRBV5-1 combines with J gene TRBJ2-2, with 9 bases fitting TRBD2. This CDR3 contains 16 residues. Germline V gives CDR1 SGHRS, CDR2 YFSETQ. Losses at the gene ends were 0 bases for V and 1 base for J; bases not matched to a gene: 1. The CDR3 nucleotides are TGCGCCAGCAGCTTGGGACTAGCGGTGAACACCGGGGAGCTGTTTTTT. It translates to CASSLGLAVNTGELFF.

The chain links TRBV27 to TRBJ2-1; possible D gene TRBD2, 5 bases. Trimming took off 7 bases at V and 8 bases at J, with 15 bases between the two ends. In germline, CDR1 is MNHEY, CDR2 SMNVEV (reference sequence). The CDR3 extends over 13 amino acids. CDR3 in DNA: TGTGCCAGCACCGATCGGGGTGAGGATGAGCAGTTCTTC. It is translated as CASTDRGEDEQFF.

The chain joins TRBV2 to TRBJ2-7; 7 nucleotides align to TRBD1. The CDR3 covers 14 residues. V shed 2 bases and J 3 bases; nucleotides not matched to a gene: 4. Germline V gene lookup returns CDR1 SNHLY and CDR2 FYNNEI. The CDR3 DNA is TGTGCCAGCAGTGAAAGACAGGGCTACTACGAGCAGTACTTC. Protein: CASSERQGYYEQYF.

The rearrangement uses TRBV29-1 and TRBJ1-1; the D is unclear. The V and J ends lost 5 bases and 5 bases respectively, with 12 bases between them. CDR1 SQVTM and CDR2 ANQGSEA come from the germline V gene. The CDR3 sequence is 12 residues long. The CDR3 DNA reads as TGCAGCGTTATCGGGGATGGGACTGAAGCTTTCTTT. It yields the protein CSVIGDGTEAFF.

This clone was seen only a few times. The chain combines TRBV18 with TRBJ2-1; 7 nucleotides line up with TRBD2. Germline V gives CDR1 KGHSH, CDR2 LQKENI. The ends lost 0 bases at V and 10 bases at J; junction bases unmatched: 9. This CDR3 is 15 amino acids long. In DNA, the CDR3 is TGTGCCAGCTCACCACCGAGGCTAGCGGTTCCAGAGCAGTTCTTC. Translated, it gives CASSPPRLAVPEQFF. Full variable domain (remainder filled in from reference TRBV18 and TRBJ2-1): NAGVMQNPRHLVRRRGQEARLRCSPMKGHSHVYWYRQLPEEGLKFMVYLQKENIIDESGMPKERFSAEFPKEGPSILRIQQVVRGDSAAYFCASSPPRLAVPEQFFGPGTRLTVL.

This clone was counted only a few times. The V gene is TRBV6-5, the J gene TRBJ1-1; 8 bases line up with TRBD1. Germline V lookup: CDR1 MNHEY, CDR2 SVGAGI. Trimming cost V 4 bases and J 10 bases; bases outside gene matches: 14. The CDR3 consists of 15 residues. CDR3 region: CASSSAVGQGAVAFF. CDR3 bases: TGTGCCAGCAGTTCAGCGGTTGGGCAGGGGGCGGTAGCTTTCTTT.

This clone has only a few counts. The V gene is TRBV7-9, the J gene TRBJ2-7; D is perhaps TRBD2 (6 bases). This CDR3 region has 13 residues. Germline values: CDR1 SEHNR, CDR2 FQNEAQ (reference sequence). Trimming shortened V by 1 base and J by 6 bases, and 10 bases separated the two germline ends. The CDR3 coding sequence is TGTGCCAGCAGCTTAGTTGGGACTTCCGAGCAGTACTTC. Protein product: CASSLVGTSEQYF.

This chain connects TRBV28 to TRBJ2-3; no definite D call. The CDR3 length is 13 residues. Trimming took 4 bases from V and 2 from J, leaving 7 bases between them. The V gene's germline CDR1 is MDHEN and CDR2 SYDVKM. As DNA, the CDR3 is TGTGCCAGCAGTTCCGTCCCCACAGATACGCAGTATTTT. Amino acids: CASSSVPTDTQYF.

This sequence joins TRBV6-6 and TRBJ1-2; D might be TRBD1 (6 bases). The CDR3 loop spans 13 amino acids. V lost 4 bases and J lost 6, with 12 bases in between. Germline loops: CDR1 MNHNY, CDR2 SVGAGI (reference sequence). CDR3 nucleotide sequence: TGTGCCAGCAGTTTAGCGGGGGGCGATGGCTACACCTTC. Translating it yields CASSLAGGDGYTF.

The chain recombines TRBV28 with TRBJ1-1; weak D call: TRBD1 (5 bases). Germline lookup yields CDR1 MDHEN and CDR2 SYDVKM. This CDR3 is built from 12 residues. Trimming took 4 bases from V and 3 from J, leaving 6 bases between them. In nucleotides, the CDR3 is TGTGCCAGCAGTTACAGGTACACTGAAGCTTTCTTT. Its translation: CASSYRYTEAFF.

J is TRBJ1-5 and V is TRBV2; D gene ambiguous. The CDR3 has 13 amino acids. Germline V gives CDR1 SNHLY, CDR2 FYNNEI. Between the trimmed V and J ends, which lost 6 bases and 7 bases, there was a span of 13 bases. This CDR3 reads CASRDPRAQPQHF. The CDR3 region has the DNA TGTGCCAGCAGAGACCCGAGGGCCCAGCCCCAGCATTTT.

V gene TRBV28 combines with J gene TRBJ1-2; a weak D match, TRBD1 (5 bases). The germline gives CDR1 MDHEN, CDR2 SYDVKM. CDR3 length: 15 residues. Trimming left V 10 bases short and J 1 base short, with 19 bases between. The CDR3 reads CAITNEQGLNYGYTF. For the CDR3, the DNA is TGTGCCATTACGAACGAGCAGGGACTTAACTATGGCTACACCTTC.

The chain has TRBV19 and TRBJ2-1; the match to TRBD2 covers 8 bases. With V trimmed by 5 bases and J by 7 bases, 7 bases remained unmatched. Germline values: CDR1 LNHDA, CDR2 SQIVND (reference sequence). CDR3 length equals 14 residues. The CDR3 sequence: CASSPRTSSNEQFF. CDR3 nucleotides: TGTGCCAGTAGTCCTCGGACTAGCTCGAATGAGCAGTTCTTC.

This clone was observed once. The genes are TRBV19 and TRBJ1-1; tentatively, D is TRBD1 (6 bases). Germline CDR1 LNHDA, CDR2 SQIVND (reference sequence). The CDR3 covers 14 residues. Trimming cost V 7 bases and J 2 bases, with 14 bases left between them. Here the CDR3 reads CASTPGGLNTEAFF. Written as DNA, the CDR3 is TGTGCCAGTACCCCGGGGGGCTTAAACACTGAAGCTTTCTTT.

This clone was observed a handful of times. This chain connects TRBV5-1 to TRBJ2-2; TRBD2 matches at 8 bases. CDR3 size: 15 residues. With 3 bases clipped from V and 4 bases from J, the junction kept 5 bases outside the gene matches. Germline V gene lookup returns CDR1 SGHRS and CDR2 YFSETQ. CDR3 in amino acids: CASSSAGVATGELFF. DNA for the CDR3: TGCGCCAGCAGCTCAGCGGGAGTGGCCACCGGGGAGCTGTTTTTT.

The CDR3 DNA sequence: TGTGCCATCAGTGAGTCCGGAGCCACCTCCGCAGATACGCAGTATTTT. Translation gives CAISESGATSADTQYF. The rearrangement links TRBV10-3 to TRBJ2-3; D is unclear. This CDR3 is 16 amino acids long. The V gene lost 0 bases and the J gene lost 4 bases, with 14 bases spanning the gap. Germline V gives CDR1 ENHRY, CDR2 SYGVKD.

The chain couples TRBV4-1 to TRBJ2-3; D remains ambiguous. Per germline, CDR1 MGHRA and CDR2 YSYEKL. V was cut by 3 bases and J by 0 bases, with 10 bases left in between. The CDR3 is made up of 15 amino acids. In DNA form, the CDR3 reads TGCGCCAGCAGCCAGGGCCCACTGAGCACAGATACGCAGTATTTT. As protein: CASSQGPLSTDTQYF.

In this sample, this clone turned up once. The V call is TRBV18, the J call TRBJ1-1; unclear D gene. From germline, CDR1 is KGHSH and CDR2 LQKENI. The CDR3 totals 16 residues. Trimming left V 4 bases short and J 0 bases short, with 15 bases between. CDR3 sequence: CASSLRQSAMNTEAFF. CDR3 sequence (DNA): TGTGCCAGCTCACTACGGCAGAGCGCCATGAACACTGAAGCTTTCTTT.

The chain joins TRBV19 to TRBJ2-1, with TRBD1 matching over 12 bases. Germline V gene data show CDR1 as LNHDA and CDR2 as SQIVND (reference sequence). V was pared by 7 bases and J by 7 bases, with 8 bases of the junction left unmatched. The CDR3 length is 15 residues. The CDR3 DNA reads TGTGCCAGTACCCCCGGGACAGGGGGCCGGAATGAGCAGTTCTTC. Its protein is CASTPGTGGRNEQFF. Complete variable domain (other parts from reference TRBV19 and TRBJ2-1): DGGITQSPKYLFRKEGQNVTLSCEQNLNHDAMYWYRQDPGQGLRLIYYSQIVNDFQKGDIAEGYSVSREKKESFPLTVTSAQKNPTAFYLCASTPGTGGRNEQFFGPGTRLTVL.

This chain links TRBV6-1 with TRBJ1-2, with D possibly matching TRBD1 (5 bases). Looked up from germline, CDR1 is MNHNS and CDR2 is SASEGT. V was trimmed by 3 bases and J by 1 base, leaving 12 bases between them. The CDR3 is 15 residues long. CDR3 loop: CASSDRGGLNYGYTF. In nucleotides, the CDR3 is TGTGCCAGCAGTGATAGGGGAGGTCTTAACTATGGCTACACCTTC.

This clone was seen more than once but under ten times. CDR3 region: CASISGQSGYTF. CDR3 bases: TGTGCCAGTATTTCAGGACAGTCTGGCTACACCTTC. This chain uses TRBV19 with TRBJ1-2, with D tentatively TRBD1 (6 bases). The ends were cut back, 7 bases at V and 7 bases at J, with 13 bases in the middle. This CDR3 has 12 residues. Germline values: CDR1 LNHDA, CDR2 SQIVND (reference sequence).

Here the CDR3 DNA reads TGCGCCAGCAGCTTGCTCTCACAGATCAACAATGAGCAGTTCTTC. Protein sequence: CASSLLSQINNEQFF. The chain employs TRBV5-1 and TRBJ2-1; no reliable D call. Germline values: CDR1 SGHRS, CDR2 YFSETQ. CDR3 length: 15 amino acids. The ends were cut back, 1 base at V and 5 bases at J, with 13 bases in the middle.